The clone carrying this T cell receptor (beta chain) was counted at least ten times. What it recognizes is unknown. The CDR3 runs 14 residues. Germline loops: CDR1 SGDLS, CDR2 YYNGEE. Trimming took 3 bases from V and 0 from J, leaving 9 bases between them. TCRdb fed the reads into MiXCR, producing one record per CDR3 protein. This sample carries just under 300,000 distinct CDR3 sequences, around 9.6% of them seen once, and the ten largest clones take around 2.5%. This entry belongs to a study of T cell repertoires in cytomegalovirus infection. Across the study: A matching HLA type, together with CMV infection, was signaled by public TCR beta signatures. Overall study results and limits: Carriers of CMV plus the relevant HLA were identified by cumulative public TCR beta family frequency. The ex vivo response was dominated by HLA-C-restricted CMV-specific TCR beta clonotypes.

The chain is built from TRBV9 and TRBJ1-1; weak D call: TRBD1 (5 bases). The sequenced material came from PBMCs. The clonotype comes from a human donor in good health (CMV status not recorded). Some clones in this sample may be carry-over from other donors' samples. CDR3 sequence: CASSAEGMNTEAFF. Here the CDR3 DNA reads TGTGCCAGCAGCGCGGAGGGGATGAACACTGAAGCTTTCTTT.